The present TCR beta chain was sequenced within a study of OX40 agonist ivuxolimab in advanced cancers. As for the study in general: Every 2 weeks, patients received ivuxolimab intravenously, dosed at 0.01 to 10 mg/kg. Three patients had partial responses: one hepatocellular carcinoma, two cutaneous melanoma.

In the case of this clone: The target antigen is unknown.

Profiled with immunoSEQ multiplex PCR; TCRdb holds only in-frame clones, not every one. The table records over 100,000 clones, under 95% of them present only once. General observations from the study: At 0.1-3.0 mg/kg, partial responders had clonal expansion among the lowest observed. Clonal expansion was seen in CD4+ and CD8+ blood T cells by week 6 at 0.1 to 3.0 mg/kg.

The origin of this receptor is an adult with an advanced solid tumor such as melanoma, head and neck, liver or kidney cancer. The sequences come from CD4+ or CD8+ T cells sorted from blood, collected in a trial of the OX40 agonist ivuxolimab.

CDR3 loop: CASSHVAGGSTDTQYF. The CDR3 DNA sequence: TGCGCCAGCAGCCACGTAGCGGGTGGGAGCACAGATACGCAGTATTTT. This chain links TRBV4-3 with TRBJ2-3, with 7 positions matching TRBD2. V lost 3 bases and J lost 0; bases outside the gene matches: 6. From germline, CDR1 is LGHNA and CDR2 YSLEER. This CDR3 region has 16 residues.